The 22 T cell receptor beta chains presented below share a single source sample, sequenced in a study of cytomegalovirus exposure and HLA in healthy donors. PCR amplification relied on 60 Vbeta primers (plus 13 Jbeta primers). Sequencing was performed with immunoSEQ multiplex PCR; in TCRdb, only in-frame clones are kept and a portion is missing. The sample records approximately 79,000 clones, more than 60% being singletons. The sample was PBMCs. These receptors were taken from a male donor in good health and CMV-seropositive.

This chain links TRBV7-8 with TRBJ2-3; 11 bases align to TRBD2. CDR3 length: 16 residues. The V segment lost 5 bases and the J segment 0 bases; nucleotides outside the gene matches: 4. Per germline, CDR1 SGHVS and CDR2 FQNEAQ. CDR3 sequence: CASSPLAGGSTDTQYF. The CDR3 nucleotides read TGTGCCAGCAGCCCTCTAGCGGGGGGCAGCACAGATACGCAGTATTTT.

The chain recombines TRBV19 with TRBJ1-1, with TRBD1 as a possible D gene (6 bases). Germline loops: CDR1 LNHDA, CDR2 SQIVND (reference sequence). Trimming cost V 9 bases and J 5 bases, with 13 bases left between them. The CDR3 contains 12 residues. The CDR3 sequence: CASAGEGTEAFF. The CDR3 DNA follows: TGTGCCAGCGCAGGGGAAGGGACTGAAGCTTTCTTT. Full variable domain (rest looked up from reference TRBV19 and TRBJ1-1): DGGITQSPKYLFRKEGQNVTLSCEQNLNHDAMYWYRQDPGQGLRLIYYSQIVNDFQKGDIAEGYSVSREKKESFPLTVTSAQKNPTAFYLCASAGEGTEAFFGQGTRLTVV.

The chain recombines TRBV28 with TRBJ2-5, with 7 bases aligning to TRBD1. The length of the CDR3 is 16 residues. CDR1 and CDR2 (germline): MDHEN, SYDVKM. Trimming removed 4 bases from V and 0 bases from J; junction bases left unmatched: 8. The chain's CDR3 is CASSSYRGSYQETQYF. Here the CDR3 DNA reads TGTGCCAGCAGTTCGTACAGGGGCTCGTACCAAGAGACCCAGTACTTC.

CDR3 nucleotides: TGTGCCAGCAGATTTCCGGCTTCGGGTGAGCAGTTCTTC. Translated: CASRFPASGEQFF. The chain uses TRBV6-1 and TRBJ2-1; D remains ambiguous. This CDR3 comprises 13 residues. Trimming cost V 6 bases and J 9 bases, with 15 bases left between them. Germline lookup yields CDR1 MNHNS and CDR2 SASEGT.

The rearrangement links TRBV6-5 to TRBJ1-2; no firm D call. There are 15 residues in the CDR3. Germline-derived CDR1 and CDR2 are MNHEY and SVGAGI. V lost 2 bases and J 5 bases, leaving 15 bases between the germline ends. The CDR3 is CASSYNFEGRYGYTF. As DNA, the CDR3 is TGTGCCAGCAGTTACAACTTTGAGGGAAGGTATGGCTACACCTTC.

This rearrangement joins TRBV27 to TRBJ1-2; 7 nucleotides line up with TRBD1. Trimming at V came to 5 bases and at J to 5 bases, leaving 5 bases not matched to a gene. The CDR3 is made up of 13 amino acids. Germline loops: CDR1 MNHEY, CDR2 SMNVEV (reference sequence). The CDR3 DNA reads as TGTGCCAGCAGTCTAACAGGGGAATATGGCTACACCTTC. It yields the protein CASSLTGEYGYTF.

The chain uses TRBV4-2 and TRBJ2-7; 11 bases line up with TRBD2. The CDR3 runs 14 residues. Germline loops: CDR1 LGHNA, CDR2 YNFKEQ. V was clipped by 4 bases and J by 7 bases; unmatched bases: 6. The CDR3 nucleotides are TGTGCCAGCAGCCGTACTAGCGGGAGTCAAGAGCAGTACTTC. Its translation is CASSRTSGSQEQYF.

The J gene is TRBJ2-2, the V gene TRBV7-2; D unresolved. Trimming shortened V by 3 bases and J by 2 bases, and 7 bases separated the two germline ends. Germline V gene sequence: CDR1 SGHTA, CDR2 FQGNSA. This CDR3 has 14 residues. As DNA, the CDR3 is TGTGCCAGCAGCTTGGCAGGAAACACCGGGGAGCTGTTTTTT. Translating it yields CASSLAGNTGELFF.

The chain joins TRBV7-3 to TRBJ2-5, with TRBD1 matching 9 bases. Germline V gene lookup returns CDR1 SGHTA and CDR2 FQGTGA. J was trimmed by 5 bases and V by 8 bases; bases with no gene match: 6. The CDR3 runs 13 residues. As DNA, the CDR3 is TGTGCCAGCGGGACAGGGCGACGGGAGACCCAGTACTTC. It translates to CASGTGRRETQYF.

The rearrangement joins TRBV19 to TRBJ1-5; perhaps TRBD1 as D (6 bases). Germline V gene data show CDR1 as LNHDA and CDR2 as SQIVND (reference sequence). The CDR3 is 14 residues long. V was pared by 0 bases and J by 6 bases, with 9 bases between. CDR3 coding DNA: TGTGCCAGTAGTATAGAACAGGGTCGTCAGCCCCAGCATTTT. It translates to CASSIEQGRQPQHF.

This sequence joins TRBV29-1 and TRBJ1-1, with 9 bases that match TRBD1. The CDR3 is 13 residues long. The trim removed 3 bases at V and 6 bases at J, leaving 5 bases unmatched. The germline V gene has CDR1 SQVTM and CDR2 ANQGSEA. CDR3 nucleotides: TGCAGCGTTGAGGGACAGGGTCGCCCTGAAGCTTTCTTT. It translates to CSVEGQGRPEAFF.

This clone was seen a handful of times. The chain joins TRBV19 to TRBJ1-2; D not resolved. The V and J ends lost 7 bases and 7 bases respectively, with 19 bases between them. Germline V gene lookup returns CDR1 LNHDA and CDR2 SQIVND (reference sequence). CDR3 size: 14 residues. The CDR3 protein is CASNPMPDTGGYTF. The CDR3 region has the DNA TGTGCCAGTAACCCGATGCCGGATACGGGTGGCTACACCTTC.

The genes are TRBV5-1 and TRBJ2-1, with 11 nucleotides matching TRBD2. CDR1 is SGHRS, CDR2 YFSETQ, per germline. This CDR3 region has 15 residues. V gave up 0 bases and J gave up 9 bases; unmatched junction bases: 5. CDR3 in amino acids: CASSLEVAGGSEQFF. CDR3 in DNA: TGCGCCAGCAGCTTGGAAGTAGCGGGGGGGAGTGAGCAGTTCTTC.

The V gene is TRBV27, the J gene TRBJ2-7; no firm D call. The V gene lost 2 bases and the J gene lost 0 bases, with 5 bases spanning the gap. Germline CDR1 and CDR2: MNHEY and SMNVEV (reference sequence). This CDR3 is 13 amino acids long. CDR3 residues: CASSLQVSYEQYF. CDR3 coding DNA: TGTGCCAGCAGTTTACAGGTCTCCTACGAGCAGTACTTC.

V is TRBV15 and J is TRBJ1-2; TRBD1 might be the D (5 bases). The CDR3 loop spans 14 amino acids. Deletions cut 0 bases from V and 6 bases from J, with 11 bases between. The germline V gene encodes CDR1 LNHNV and CDR2 YYDKDF (reference sequence). DNA for the CDR3: TGTGCCACCAGCAGAGATCACGGGGGGGATGGCTACACCTTC. This gives the protein CATSRDHGGDGYTF.

The V and J genes are TRBV15 and TRBJ1-2; D is ambiguous. The germline CDR1 and CDR2 sequences are LNHNV and YYDKDF (reference sequence). CDR3 length: 13 amino acids. Trimming took off 0 bases at V and 6 bases at J, with 8 bases between the two ends. CDR3 in amino acids: CATSREGVNGYTF. The CDR3 coding sequence is TGTGCCACCAGCAGAGAGGGAGTAAATGGCTACACCTTC.

The CDR3 protein is CASSVPGTGDLWPQHF. The CDR3 DNA reads TGCGCCAGCAGCGTACCCGGGACAGGGGATTTATGGCCCCAGCATTTT. The chain couples TRBV4-1 to TRBJ1-5; 10 bases map to TRBD1. The V and J ends lost 5 bases and 9 bases, in that order; junction bases with no gene match: 13. Germline CDR1 and CDR2: MGHRA and YSYEKL. CDR3 length: 16 residues.

The genes are TRBV28 and TRBJ2-7; weak D call: TRBD2 (5 bases). V dropped 0 bases and J dropped 4 bases, with 10 bases sitting between them. The CDR3 is 14 residues long. The germline CDR1 and CDR2 sequences are MDHEN and SYDVKM. CDR3 loop: CASSLWGSGYEQYF. As DNA, the CDR3 is TGTGCCAGCAGTTTATGGGGGAGCGGTTACGAGCAGTACTTC.

The chain recombines TRBV6-5 with TRBJ1-6; D gene unclear. The CDR3 is made up of 14 amino acids. The germline CDR1 and CDR2 sequences are MNHEY and SVGAGI. V lost 5 bases, J lost 6 bases, and 11 bases lay in between. For the CDR3, the DNA is TGTGCCAGCAGTCTTGTAGATACTAATTCACCCCTCCACTTT. It specifies CASSLVDTNSPLHF.

V gene TRBV7-2 combines with J gene TRBJ1-4; D might be TRBD1 (6 bases). V lost 2 bases to trimming and J lost 2 bases, with 18 bases between them. This CDR3 comprises 18 residues. Germline CDR1 and CDR2: SGHTA and FQGNSA. CDR3 sequence: CASSLRGAHSATNEKLFF. CDR3 nucleotides: TGTGCCAGCAGCTTACGGGGGGCGCATTCCGCGACTAATGAAAAACTGTTTTTT.

The chain links TRBV28 to TRBJ1-2; D not certain. Germline V CDR1 and CDR2: MDHEN, SYDVKM. This CDR3 is built from 12 residues. Trimming cost V 8 bases and J 8 bases, with 15 bases left between them. CDR3 DNA: TGTGCCAGCTTGGAAGAGGCTTGGGGCTACACCTTC. Protein: CASLEEAWGYTF.

CDR3 region: CASSSDRANYGYTF. The CDR3 nucleotides read TGTGCCAGCAGCTCGGACAGAGCGAACTATGGCTACACCTTC. The V and J genes are TRBV7-2 and TRBJ1-2, with D perhaps matching TRBD1 (6 bases). This CDR3 has 14 residues. The germline gives CDR1 SGHTA, CDR2 FQGNSA. With 4 bases removed from V and 2 bases from J, the gap between germline ends came to 11 bases.